This TCR beta chain appears in the sequencing data of a study of T cell responses to AZD1222 COVID-19 vaccine. Whole-study findings and limits: Clonal diversity may have been underestimated, and the donors were mostly white British, with more females than males. The span of vaccine-associated CD4 TCRs extended across spike, with dominance at 160-218 and 743-854.

In the case of this clone: What it binds is not known.

The CDR3 length is 17 residues. The junction had 9 bases not matched to a gene; V was cut back by 2 bases and J by 0 bases. CDR1 KGHSH and CDR2 LQKENI come from the germline V gene. Repertoires were generated with immunoSEQ multiplex PCR, while TCRdb's copy carries only in-frame clones and drops some. The data show some 100,000 clones, roughly 90% seen once. The genes are TRBV18 and TRBJ1-1, with TRBD1 identical over 7 bases. Sequencing was performed on peripheral blood, taken on day 0 of MenACWY control vaccination. This clonotype was sampled from an adult in good health. The CDR3 DNA sequence: TGTGCCAGCTCACCAAGGACCCTGACAGGGTTGAACACTGAAGCTTTCTTT. Translated: CASSPRTLTGLNTEAFF.